The clone carrying this T cell receptor (beta chain) was seen a single time. Its cognate antigen is unknown. V was trimmed by 3 bases and J by 3 bases, leaving 11 bases between them. Germline CDR1 reads SGDLS; CDR2 reads YYNGEE. This CDR3 spans 14 amino acids. Libraries were prepared by immunoSEQ multiplex PCR; TCRdb keeps only in-frame clonotypes and omits some of them. The sample has approximately 64,000 clones, roughly 84% seen once. This record comes from a study of OX40 agonist ivuxolimab in advanced cancers. Study information: Dose-escalation cases comprised hepatocellular carcinoma, melanoma, renal cell or head and neck cancer.

Study-wide findings and caveats: Some nonresponders likewise displayed low normalized T-cell clonal expansion. Clones of CD4+ and CD8+ blood T cells grew by week 6 at doses of 0.1 to 3.0 mg/kg. Partial responders receiving 0.1-3.0 mg/kg showed among the lowest clonal expansion.

The input for sequencing was CD4+ or CD8+ T cells sorted from blood, taken in a trial of the OX40 agonist ivuxolimab. The clonotype was recovered from an adult with an advanced solid tumor such as melanoma, head and neck, liver or kidney cancer. The chain uses TRBV9 and TRBJ2-3; the D gene is possibly TRBD2 (5 bases). In nucleotides, the CDR3 is TGTGCCAGCAGCGCTGTGACGGGGACAGATACGCAGTATTTT. The encoded protein is CASSAVTGTDTQYF.